This entry lists 4 T cell receptor beta chains sequenced from one sample in a study of T cell responses to AZD1222 COVID-19 vaccine. TCRdb's copy holds only in-frame clones and misses some; the assay was immunoSEQ multiplex PCR. The sample gives approximately 120,000 clones, more than 80% of which show up once; approximately 4.4% is in the top ten. Specimen: peripheral blood, collected 28 days after the second AZD1222 dose. Receptors originate from an adult who received the AZD1222 COVID-19 vaccine.

The chain links TRBV12-3 or TRBV12-4 to TRBJ2-7; 9 bases line up with TRBD1. This CDR3 has 13 amino acids. J lost 11 bases, V lost 7 bases, and 12 bases had no gene match. In DNA form, the CDR3 reads TGTGCCAGCACCCTCTCGGGGACAGGGCAAAAGTACTTC. This translates into CASTLSGTGQKYF.

V is TRBV24-1 and J is TRBJ2-4; 7 bases fit TRBD2. Germline CDR1 KGHDR, CDR2 SFDVKD. Trimming at V came to 2 bases and at J to 9 bases, leaving 12 bases not matched to a gene. The CDR3 has 16 amino acids. This chain's CDR3 is CATSDSSGASWGIQYF. CDR3 DNA: TGTGCCACCAGTGATTCCAGCGGGGCCTCTTGGGGCATTCAGTACTTC.

CDR3 amino acids: CASSDSSGTGAEAFF. CDR3 nucleotides: TGTGCCAGCAGTGACTCGAGTGGGACAGGGGCTGAAGCTTTCTTT. This chain connects TRBV6-4 to TRBJ1-1; the match to TRBD1 covers 10 bases. CDR1 is MRHNA and CDR2 is SNTAGT in the germline V gene. V was pared by 0 bases and J by 6 bases, with 4 bases of the junction left unmatched. The CDR3 length is 15 residues.

This clone was seen more than once but under ten times. V and J are TRBV11-3 and TRBJ2-2; D possibly uses TRBD1 or TRBD2 (5 bases each). The CDR3 runs to 17 residues. Germline V gene data show CDR1 as SGHNT and CDR2 as YENEEA. Trimming removed 0 bases from V and 4 bases from J, with 15 bases in between. In DNA form, the CDR3 reads TGTGCCAGCAGCTTAGATCCGAAGGGGAGTAGCACCGGGGAGCTGTTTTTT. It is translated as CASSLDPKGSSTGELFF.